This T cell receptor (beta chain) was retrieved from a study of blood T cell repertoires in COVID-19. At the level of the study: Collection of acute and convalescent COVID-19 samples took place in the United States, Italy and Spain. PBMCs, B-cell-depleted T cells, or T cells provided the cDNA or gDNA that made up the material.

In this sample, this clone turned up once. Germline loops: CDR1 SGHNT, CDR2 YYREEE (reference sequence). The CDR3 consists of 14 residues. The V and J ends lost 3 bases and 6 bases, in that order; junction bases with no gene match: 6. As handled by the study authors: Estimation of nucleated cell counts was performed using reference gene primer amplification. The assay was immunoSEQ multiplex PCR, and TCRdb's table has in-frame clones only and misses some. V, J and clone size derive from that table, while D and trimming were established from the DNA sequence. The sample contains over 250,000 clones, roughly 89% of which appear only once.

The receptor was isolated from a man aged 45 to 65 with acute or convalescent COVID-19. The rearrangement joins TRBV5-4 to TRBJ2-1, with 7 bases aligning to TRBD2. The source material was peripheral blood. CDR3 coding DNA: TGTGCCAGCAGCTACCGCGGGGGTCCCAATGAGCAGTTCTTC. The encoded protein is CASSYRGGPNEQFF. Variable domain in full (rest from reference TRBV5-4 and TRBJ2-1): ETGVTQSPTHLIKTRGQQVTLRCSSQSGHNTVSWYQQALGQGPQFIFQYYREEENGRGNFPPRFSGLQFPNYSSELNVNALELDDSALYLCASSYRGGPNEQFFGPGTRLTVL.